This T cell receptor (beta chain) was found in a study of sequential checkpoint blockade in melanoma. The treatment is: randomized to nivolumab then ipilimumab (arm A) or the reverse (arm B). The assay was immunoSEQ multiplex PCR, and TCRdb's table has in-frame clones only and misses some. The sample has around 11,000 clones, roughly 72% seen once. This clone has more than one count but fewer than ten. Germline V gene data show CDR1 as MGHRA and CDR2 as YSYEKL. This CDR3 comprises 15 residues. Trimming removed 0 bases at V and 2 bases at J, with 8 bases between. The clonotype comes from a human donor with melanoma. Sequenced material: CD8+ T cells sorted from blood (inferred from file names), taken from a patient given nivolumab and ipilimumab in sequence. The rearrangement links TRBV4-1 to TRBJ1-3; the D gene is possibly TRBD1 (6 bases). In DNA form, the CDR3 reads TGCGCCAGCAGCCAAGAGGGGGCCCCTGGAAACACCATATATTTT. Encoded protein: CASSQEGAPGNTIYF.